This T cell receptor (beta chain) stems from a study of identical twins. With 5 bases clipped from V and 8 bases from J, the junction kept 11 bases outside the gene matches. CDR3 length equals 14 residues. Per germline, CDR1 DFQATT and CDR2 SNEGSKA (reference sequence). TCRdb used MiXCR to reprocess the 5' RACE reads, holding one entry per CDR3 protein. The sample contains under 350,000 distinct CDR3 sequences, roughly 10% of which appear only once. The sample also formed part of further work on yellow fever vaccine responses in identical twins.

Sequenced material: CD8+ T cells sorted from blood. The chain combines TRBV20-1 with TRBJ2-1, with TRBD2 identical over 8 bases. This receptor was obtained from a woman younger than 30 in good health. The CDR3 spells CSAPLREAWYEQFF. DNA for the CDR3: TGCAGTGCTCCATTGCGGGAGGCCTGGTATGAGCAGTTCTTC.